Included here is one T cell receptor (beta chain) sequence, with context. Its antigen remains unidentified. This sample was included in a study of beta chain features in type 1 diabetes. Study-level results: Here, the possible influence of HLA type (on TCRB rearrangement) remained unresolved. Reads derived from cDNA could over-represent cells showing high TCR expression. TCRB repertoires of naive, central memory and Treg cells appeared more similar among patients than among healthy donors. The study found moderately but significantly shorter TCRB CDR3s in all four CD4+ subsets of Type 1 diabetes patients.

TCRB transcripts that were expressed got sequenced, as all of the isolated RNA had been reverse transcribed. Clones were read by immunoSEQ multiplex PCR, and TCRdb kept only the in-frame ones, dropping some. The data hold some 140,000 clones, with 9% to 9.5% observed a single time. This sequence originates from a man younger than 30 in good health. Sequencing was done on a sample of central memory CD4+ T cells from blood.

CDR3 bases: TGTGCCAGCAGCGCCCACACAGATACGCAGTATTTT. Translation gives CASSAHTDTQYF. This chain joins TRBV9 and TRBJ2-3; D not certain. The CDR3 has 12 amino acids. The V end lost 3 bases, the J end lost 2 bases, and 4 bases lay between the germline ends. Per germline, CDR1 SGDLS and CDR2 YYNGEE.